A single T cell receptor beta chain is shown here with its context. This sample was included in a study of blood T cell repertoires in COVID-19. Study-wide context: Samples taken during acute and convalescent COVID-19 were collected in the United States, Italy and Spain. T cells, B-cell-depleted T cells, or PBMCs supplied cDNA or gDNA.

Trimming cost V 5 bases and J 1 base, with 8 bases left between them. The CDR3 has 13 amino acids. Germline lookup yields CDR1 SGHTA and CDR2 FQGTGA. Per the authors' pipeline: Amplification from reference gene primers served as the basis for estimated nucleated cell counts. Profiled with immunoSEQ multiplex PCR; TCRdb holds only in-frame clones, not every one. V and J calls and clone size are given by that table; D and trimming were obtained from the DNA. The sample has about 15,000 clones, around 80% seen once. The TCR comes from a man between 60 and 75 years old with active or convalescent COVID-19. Sequencing was carried out using peripheral blood. This rearrangement joins TRBV7-3 to TRBJ1-1; TRBD1 might be the D (5 bases). Written as DNA, the CDR3 is TGTGCCAGCAGCAGCCAGGGGAACACTGAAGCTTTCTTT. Residues: CASSSQGNTEAFF.